These 29 T cell receptor beta chains share one sample of origin, sequenced in a study of CD4 T cells in relation to SARS-CoV-2 and coronaviruses. Their specific antigens are unknown. Produced via immunoSEQ multiplex PCR; TCRdb's table is partial and in-frame only. The repertoire holds roughly 25,000 clones, with over 60% as singletons. The unexposed donors gave CD4+ T cells in about 2010-2019, prior to COVID-19. After more than eight days of culture, CD4+ T cells were isolated. The material sequenced was CD4+ T cells from PBMCs, cultured in vitro. The receptors originated from a human donor in good health.

The chain employs TRBV9 and TRBJ1-1, with D perhaps TRBD1 (5 bases). The CDR3 is 15 residues long. With 0 bases removed from V and 4 bases from J, the gap between germline ends came to 13 bases. CDR1 is SGDLS and CDR2 is YYNGEE in the germline V gene. DNA of the CDR3: TGTGCCAGCAGCGTAGAATCCCAGGGTTTCACTGAAGCTTTCTTT. This gives the protein CASSVESQGFTEAFF.

V usage is TRBV13 and J usage is TRBJ2-2, with a possible D match to TRBD1 (6 bases). This CDR3 has 15 residues. Trimming pared 5 bases from V and 6 bases from J, leaving 16 bases between. From germline, CDR1 is PRHDT and CDR2 FYEKMQ (reference sequence). The CDR3 coding sequence is TGTGCCAGCAGCCTCAACAGGGTGGGGGCCGGGGAGCTGTTTTTT. Its protein is CASSLNRVGAGELFF.

In this sample, this clone turned up once. V usage is TRBV6-5 and J usage is TRBJ1-2, with TRBD1 as a possible D gene (5 bases). From germline, CDR1 is MNHEY and CDR2 SVGAGI. The CDR3 is 16 amino acids. V shed 2 bases and J shed 0 bases, with 13 bases lying between them. The CDR3 bases are TGTGCCAGCAGTTACCCACCCGGGGGACCTAACTATGGCTACACCTTC. Protein: CASSYPPGGPNYGYTF.

The chain joins TRBV5-1 to TRBJ1-1, with a possible D match to TRBD1 (6 bases). Trimming shortened V by 4 bases and J by 0 bases, and 13 bases separated the two germline ends. CDR1 and CDR2 from the germline V gene are SGHRS and YFSETQ. The CDR3 covers 15 residues. Here the CDR3 reads CASSIQGSMNTEAFF. For the CDR3, the DNA is TGCGCCAGCAGCATACAGGGTTCAATGAACACTGAAGCTTTCTTT.

The chain combines TRBV5-1 with TRBJ2-7, with 7 positions matching TRBD1. The CDR3 is made up of 14 amino acids. V lost 4 bases, J lost 5 bases, and 9 bases stayed unmatched. Germline V gene sequence: CDR1 SGHRS, CDR2 YFSETQ. The CDR3 nucleotides read TGCGCCAGCAGCGACAGGGACGGACTCAACGAGCAGTACTTC. The encoded protein is CASSDRDGLNEQYF.

V gene TRBV14 combines with J gene TRBJ2-1, with a possible D match to TRBD2 (6 bases). The germline V and J ends were trimmed by 4 bases and 6 bases, with 13 bases remaining between them. The V gene's germline CDR1 is SGHDN and CDR2 FVKESK. The CDR3 is made up of 14 amino acids. CDR3 sequence (DNA): TGTGCCAGCAGCCGGGACTTGACAGTCAATGAGCAGTTCTTC. Translation gives CASSRDLTVNEQFF.

Concerning this clone itself: An end of the junction does not agree with germline; a read error may underlie this. V gene TRBV7-8 combines with J gene TRBJ1-2; TRBD1 aligns across 12 bases. The CDR3 covers 17 residues. CDR1 SGHVS and CDR2 FQNEAQ come from the germline V gene. The CDR3 is CASSSIRTIPGQGARAF. CDR3 sequence (DNA): TGTGCCAGCAGCTCGATACGGACCATACCGGGACAGGGGGCACGCGCCTTC.

The chain links TRBV5-1 to TRBJ2-3; D possibly corresponds to TRBD2 (5 bases). This CDR3 is 14 amino acids long. Germline V gene lookup returns CDR1 SGHRS and CDR2 YFSETQ. The ends were cut back, 0 bases at V and 2 bases at J, with 7 bases in the middle. In DNA, the CDR3 is TGCGCCAGCAGCTTGGCCGGGGTCACAGATACGCAGTATTTT. Translated, it gives CASSLAGVTDTQYF.

The CDR3 nucleotides read TGTGCCAGCAGTACGGACGGGGCCAAAAACATTCAGTACTTC. Translated: CASSTDGAKNIQYF. This chain links TRBV6-5 with TRBJ2-4; D remains unclear. The CDR3 loop spans 14 amino acids. Trimming removed 5 bases at V and 1 base at J, with 9 bases between. Looked up from germline, CDR1 is MNHEY and CDR2 is SVGAGI.

The chain employs TRBV25-1 and TRBJ1-6, with a weak D call TRBD1 (6 bases). CDR3 length equals 15 residues. In germline, CDR1 is MGHDK, CDR2 SYGVNS. Trimming removed 1 base at V and 9 bases at J, with 13 bases between. CDR3 nucleotides: TGTGCCAGCAGTGAATCGGACAGTTTGTTTTCACCCCTCCACTTT. Amino acid sequence: CASSESDSLFSPLHF.

The chain is built from TRBV7-2 and TRBJ2-1; TRBD2 aligns across 12 bases. The CDR3 has 16 residues. Germline trimming cut 5 bases from V and 4 bases from J; bases unmatched to any gene: 6. CDR1 is SGHTA and CDR2 is FQGNSA in the germline V gene. The CDR3 coding sequence is TGTGCCAGCAGCATTACTAGCGGGGGGCCTTACAATGAGCAGTTCTTC. It encodes CASSITSGGPYNEQFF.

J is TRBJ2-1 and V is TRBV7-9; 8 bases fit TRBD1. The germline V gene has CDR1 SEHNR and CDR2 FQNEAQ (reference sequence). This CDR3 spans 16 amino acids. Trimming removed 5 bases from V and 2 bases from J; junction bases left unmatched: 8. This CDR3 reads CASSHPTGATYNEQFF. CDR3 DNA sequence: TGTGCCAGCAGCCACCCGACAGGGGCCACCTACAATGAGCAGTTCTTC.

The genes are TRBV6-6 and TRBJ2-7; tentatively, D is TRBD2 (5 bases). This CDR3 spans 12 amino acids. V dropped 5 bases and J dropped 5 bases, with 10 bases sitting between them. Germline V gene data show CDR1 as MNHNY and CDR2 as SVGAGI (reference sequence). DNA for the CDR3: TGTGCCAGCAGTGCTAGCAGCAACGAGCAGTACTTC. Translating it yields CASSASSNEQYF.

This clone was seen a few times. V gene TRBV5-1 combines with J gene TRBJ2-7; D gene ambiguous. V shed 0 bases and J shed 6 bases, with 7 bases lying between them. CDR1 and CDR2 (germline): SGHRS, YFSETQ. The CDR3 is 12 amino acids. CDR3 DNA: TGCGCCAGCAGCTTGGGCGTTCGCGAGCAGTACTTC. Amino acids: CASSLGVREQYF.

The chain employs TRBV30 and TRBJ1-2, with a weak D call TRBD1 (6 bases). The CDR3 is 13 residues long. Deletions cut 3 bases from V and 7 bases from J, with 15 bases between. CDR1 and CDR2 (germline): GTSNPN, SVGIG (reference sequence). The CDR3 region is CAWSPNRETGYTF. The CDR3 nucleotides read TGTGCCTGGAGCCCCAACAGGGAGACTGGCTACACCTTC.

The rearrangement uses TRBV6-5 and TRBJ2-5; 15 nucleotides match TRBD2. This CDR3 is built from 15 residues. J gave up 5 bases and V 5 bases, and 3 bases lay outside the gene matches. CDR1 MNHEY and CDR2 SVGAGI come from the germline V gene. The CDR3 here is CASSRGLAGGETQYF. The CDR3 coding sequence is TGTGCCAGCAGTCGCGGACTAGCGGGAGGGGAGACCCAGTACTTC.

This chain links TRBV25-1 with TRBJ1-2, with TRBD1 as a possible D gene (6 bases). The CDR3 runs to 13 residues. Germline loops: CDR1 MGHDK, CDR2 SYGVNS. The ends were cut back, 2 bases at V and 4 bases at J, with 8 bases in the middle. The CDR3, as DNA: TGTGCCAGCAGTGAAGGGGGCTCCTATGGCTACACCTTC. Its translation: CASSEGGSYGYTF.

This clone was counted a few times. The chain is built from TRBV5-6 and TRBJ2-7; no definite D call. Germline values: CDR1 SGHDT, CDR2 YYEEEE. V shed 0 bases and J shed 4 bases, with 8 bases lying between them. This CDR3 has 13 amino acids. CDR3 in DNA: TGTGCCAGCAGCTTGGGAGTTTCTTACGAGCAGTACTTC. It is translated as CASSLGVSYEQYF. Filled out from reference TRBV5-6 and TRBJ2-7, the complete variable domain reads DAGVTQSPTHLIKTRGQQVTLRCSPKSGHDTVSWYQQALGQGPQFIFQYYEEEERQRGNFPDRFSGHQFPNYSSELNVNALLLGDSALYLCASSLGVSYEQYFGPGTRLTVT.

The V and J genes are TRBV9 and TRBJ1-4; D is uncertain. The CDR3 contains 15 residues. Germline CDR1 and CDR2: SGDLS and YYNGEE. V shed 4 bases and J shed 7 bases, with 17 bases lying between them. DNA of the CDR3: TGTGCCAGCAGCCTCCTTACGGAGGAGGGTGAAAAACTGTTTTTT. Translation gives CASSLLTEEGEKLFF.

This clone has more than one count but fewer than ten. The chain has TRBV19 and TRBJ1-5, with D hard to call. In germline, CDR1 is LNHDA, CDR2 SQIVND (reference sequence). CDR3 length equals 13 residues. The V and J ends lost 5 bases and 3 bases respectively, with 8 bases between them. CDR3 sequence (DNA): TGTGCCAGTAGTGAGCAAACCAATCAGCCCCAGCATTTT. The encoded protein is CASSEQTNQPQHF.

This chain links TRBV29-1 with TRBJ2-2, with D possibly matching TRBD1 (6 bases). Germline V gene sequence: CDR1 SQVTM, CDR2 ANQGSEA. CDR3 length equals 14 residues. Trimming left V 7 bases short and J 4 bases short, with 16 bases between. In DNA, the CDR3 is TGCAGCGCCGGAGGACAGTTAACCACCGGGGAGCTGTTTTTT. It specifies CSAGGQLTTGELFF.

This chain connects TRBV2 to TRBJ1-2; TRBD1 matches at 7 bases. V shed 1 base, J shed 4 bases, and the junction held 3 bases outside the gene matches. There are 14 residues in the CDR3. The germline CDR1 and CDR2 sequences are SNHLY and FYNNEI. DNA of the CDR3: TGTGCCAGCAGTGAAGAAGGGGGCATCTATGGCTACACCTTC. Translating gives CASSEEGGIYGYTF.

This chain links TRBV14 with TRBJ2-4; D uncertain. Trimming took 2 bases from V and 8 from J, leaving 10 bases between them. Germline CDR1 is SGHDN and CDR2 is FVKESK. The CDR3 has 13 residues. The CDR3 region has the DNA TGTGCCAGCAGCCAATCCCCAGTGGACATTCAGTACTTC. Its translation is CASSQSPVDIQYF.

This sequence joins TRBV11-2 and TRBJ1-4, with 7 bases fitting TRBD1. There are 15 residues in the CDR3. CDR1 is SGHAT and CDR2 is FQNNGV in the germline V gene. Trimming removed 4 bases from V and 2 bases from J; junction bases left unmatched: 4. The CDR3 bases are TGTGCCAGCAGCTCGAGACAGGGCACTAATGAAAAACTGTTTTTT. As protein: CASSSRQGTNEKLFF. The whole variable domain, remainder taken from reference TRBV11-2 and TRBJ1-4, is EAGVAQSPRYKIIEKRQSVAFWCNPISGHATLYWYQQILGQGPKLLIQFQNNGVVDDSQLPKDRFSAERLKGVDSTLKIQPAKLEDSAVYLCASSSRQGTNEKLFFGSGTQLSVL.

The rearrangement uses TRBV6-6 and TRBJ2-2, with D tentatively TRBD1 (6 bases). Germline V gene lookup returns CDR1 MNHNY and CDR2 SVGAGI (reference sequence). The CDR3 covers 14 residues. V lost 5 bases and J lost 4, with 11 bases in between. This chain's CDR3 is CASSPDRSTGELFF. The CDR3 region has the DNA TGTGCCAGCAGTCCAGACAGGTCCACCGGGGAGCTGTTTTTT.

V and J are TRBV5-5 and TRBJ1-5, with D maybe TRBD1 (6 bases). Germline CDR1 is SGHKS and CDR2 is YYEKEE (reference sequence). This CDR3 has 14 residues. With 0 bases removed from V and 7 bases from J, the gap between germline ends came to 11 bases. For the CDR3, the DNA is TGTGCCAGCAGCTTGGAGGGGGTCAGGCAGCCCCAGCATTTT. It codes for CASSLEGVRQPQHF.

The chain links TRBV5-1 to TRBJ1-2; 8 bases map to TRBD1. The J segment lost 4 bases and the V segment lost 1 base, leaving 3 bases of the junction unmatched. Per germline, CDR1 SGHRS and CDR2 YFSETQ. The CDR3 length is 14 residues. CDR3 nucleotide sequence: TGCGCCAGCAGCTTGTCCGGACAGGGCTATGGCTACACCTTC. It specifies CASSLSGQGYGYTF.

This rearrangement joins TRBV7-2 to TRBJ2-1; D is possibly TRBD2 (6 bases). Between the trimmed V and J ends, which lost 1 base and 3 bases, there was a span of 19 bases. Looked up from germline, CDR1 is SGHTA and CDR2 is FQGNSA. The CDR3 has 18 amino acids. The CDR3 here is CASSLGGAGQRNYNEQFF. CDR3 sequence (DNA): TGTGCCAGCAGCTTAGGTGGTGCGGGGCAGCGGAACTACAATGAGCAGTTCTTC.

This chain connects TRBV6-6 to TRBJ1-4; the D gene is possibly TRBD1 (5 bases). The germline V and J ends were trimmed by 5 bases and 7 bases, with 11 bases remaining between them. The germline V gene has CDR1 MNHNY and CDR2 SVGAGI (reference sequence). The CDR3 has 13 residues. As DNA, the CDR3 is TGTGCCAGCAGTACGGGGGGGGTTGAAAAACTGTTTTTT. This translates into CASSTGGVEKLFF.